This TCR beta chain stems from a study of blood T cell repertoires in COVID-19. Across the study: Acute and convalescent COVID-19 specimens originated in the United States, Italy and Spain.

Assay used: immunoSEQ multiplex PCR; TCRdb lists only in-frame clones, some missing. This sample has 150,000 to 170,000 clones, with 70% to 90% found just once. The CDR3 totals 17 residues. Sequencing was carried out using peripheral blood. The sequence came from a woman aged 55-69 years with COVID-19, enrolled during active disease. The chain combines TRBV21-1 with TRBJ2-3; TRBD2 was called by the table and not checked on the DNA. TRBV21-1 is termed a pseudogene. Written as DNA, the CDR3 is TGTGCCAGCAGCAAAGTGGTGACGTGCGGGGACGAGGATACGCAGTATTTT. This codes for CASSKVVTCGDEDTQYF.